The subject of this entry is one T cell receptor beta chain. The germline V gene has CDR1 SGHRS and CDR2 YFSETQ. J lost 4 bases, V lost 2 bases, and 11 bases had no gene match. The CDR3 sequence is 17 residues long. In the source study's methods: Estimation of nucleated cell counts relied on the amplification of reference gene primers. Assay: immunoSEQ multiplex PCR; the TCRdb copy retains only in-frame clones and omits some. The V and J calls and clone size are taken from that table; D and trimming were inferred from the DNA. The sample includes some 150,000 clones, around four fifths of them seen just once. This sample was included in a study of blood T cell repertoires in COVID-19. About the study: COVID-19 samples collected from the United States, Italy and Spain covered acute and convalescent phases. PBMCs, B-cell-depleted T cells, or T cells were the source of the cDNA or gDNA that made up the material.

This clonotype originated in a human donor in a cohort sampled during active COVID-19. The chain uses TRBV5-1 and TRBJ2-3; 9 bases match TRBD2. The specimen was peripheral blood. The DNA for the CDR3 is TGCGCCAGCAGCTTCGGGCCAGCGGGGGGTAAGGCAGATACGCAGTATTTT. It is translated as CASSFGPAGGKADTQYF.